These 18 T cell receptor beta chains came from one sample sequenced in a study of radiotherapy plus CTLA-4 blockade in lung cancer. TCRdb's table, derived via immunoSEQ multiplex PCR, lists solely in-frame clones and lacks some. The data contain approximately 48,000 clones, roughly 86% of them singletons. This material consisted of peripheral blood, taken from a patient treated with radiotherapy plus ipilimumab. These receptors came from a human donor with non-small cell lung cancer whose response to radiotherapy plus ipilimumab could not be evaluated.

The V call is TRBV28, the J call TRBJ2-7; 9 positions match TRBD1. CDR3 length: 14 amino acids. Per germline, CDR1 MDHEN and CDR2 SYDVKM. V dropped 5 bases and J dropped 1; count of bases not matched to a gene: 3. CDR3 DNA: TGTGCCAGCAGTACGGACAGGGGATCCTACGAGCAGTACTTC. Its protein product is CASSTDRGSYEQYF.

V is TRBV7-9 and J is TRBJ2-2; 11 bases fit TRBD2. The CDR3 is made up of 16 amino acids. Germline CDR1 and CDR2: SEHNR and FQNEAQ (reference sequence). The J segment lost 4 bases and the V segment lost 5 bases, leaving 6 bases of the junction unmatched. CDR3 nucleotides: TGTGCCAGCAGCGTAACTAGCGGGAGCATCACCGGGGAGCTGTTTTTT. This encodes CASSVTSGSITGELFF.

DNA of the CDR3: TGTGCCAGCAGTTTATTGGGACTAGTGGATACGCAGTATTTT. Its protein product is CASSLLGLVDTQYF. The V call is TRBV27, the J call TRBJ2-3; the match to TRBD2 covers 8 bases. This CDR3 contains 14 residues. V lost 1 base, J lost 6 bases, and 3 bases stayed unmatched. CDR1 and CDR2 (germline): MNHEY, SMNVEV (reference sequence).

The gene calls are TRBV7-8 and TRBJ2-2; TRBD2 agrees at 10 bases. Per germline, CDR1 SGHVS and CDR2 FQNEAQ. V dropped 3 bases and J dropped 6; count of bases not matched to a gene: 7. The length of the CDR3 is 16 residues. The DNA of the CDR3 is TGTGCCAGCAGCTTTAGTAGCGGGAGGTTCCCCGGGGAGCTGTTTTTT. This sequence encodes CASSFSSGRFPGELFF.

The chain combines TRBV25-1 with TRBJ1-4; D remains unclear. CDR1 and CDR2 from the germline V gene are MGHDK and SYGVNS. CDR3 length: 14 amino acids. V was clipped by 1 base and J by 5 bases, with 8 bases between them. The CDR3 nucleotides are TGTGCCAGCAGTGAATCCCCCTTCAATGAAAAACTGTTTTTT. Encoded protein: CASSESPFNEKLFF.

The chain employs TRBV28 and TRBJ2-5; TRBD2 matches at 11 bases. Germline CDR1 MDHEN, CDR2 SYDVKM. CDR3 length equals 15 residues. Germline trimming cut 6 bases from V and 2 bases from J; bases unmatched to any gene: 5. The CDR3 coding sequence is TGTGCCAGCAGCTTAGCGGGAGGGCCACAAGAGACCCAGTACTTC. This codes for CASSLAGGPQETQYF.

V gene TRBV29-1 combines with J gene TRBJ1-2; tentatively, D is TRBD1 (6 bases). Trimming stripped 4 bases from V and 4 bases from J, with 10 bases between. Germline V lookup: CDR1 SQVTM, CDR2 ANQGSEA. The CDR3 is 12 residues long. CDR3 nucleotide sequence: TGCAGCGTTGCCAGGGGTCCCTATGGCTACACCTTC. Protein product: CSVARGPYGYTF.

V and J are TRBV7-9 and TRBJ2-1, with D possibly being TRBD2 (5 bases). V was shortened by 2 bases and J by 0 bases, with 8 bases between the two germline ends. CDR3 length equals 15 residues. Germline V CDR1 and CDR2: SEHNR, FQNEAQ (reference sequence). The CDR3 DNA sequence: TGTGCCAGCAGCTTATTAGGGAGCTCCTACAATGAGCAGTTCTTC. It yields the protein CASSLLGSSYNEQFF.

This chain links TRBV9 with TRBJ2-7, with 11 bases lining up with TRBD1. The CDR3 totals 15 residues. Germline CDR1 SGDLS, CDR2 YYNGEE. The V segment lost 2 bases and the J segment 2 bases; nucleotides outside the gene matches: 3. The CDR3 coding sequence is TGTGCCAGCAGCGTCGGACAGGGGGCCCCCTACGAGCAGTACTTC. Translation: CASSVGQGAPYEQYF.

The chain combines TRBV19 with TRBJ2-3; a weak D match, TRBD1 (5 bases). This CDR3 has 15 amino acids. Trimming left V 5 bases short and J 3 bases short, with 15 bases between. From germline, CDR1 is LNHDA and CDR2 SQIVND (reference sequence). The CDR3 DNA follows: TGTGCCAGTAGTCCCAGGGCGATCGGGACAGATACGCAGTATTTT. Its protein is CASSPRAIGTDTQYF.

The V and J genes are TRBV27 and TRBJ1-2; TRBD1 matches 9 bases. The CDR3 is made up of 15 amino acids. J gave up 6 bases and V 8 bases, and 13 bases lay outside the gene matches. Germline V gene sequence: CDR1 MNHEY, CDR2 SMNVEV (reference sequence). The CDR3 bases are TGTGCCAGCCGACTCTTCGCCGGGACAGGGAATGGCTACACCTTC. Protein product: CASRLFAGTGNGYTF.

The chain recombines TRBV7-2 with TRBJ1-2; 8 bases align to TRBD1. Germline V gene lookup returns CDR1 SGHTA and CDR2 FQGNSA. V dropped 5 bases and J dropped 5; count of bases not matched to a gene: 13. The CDR3 has 16 residues. This CDR3 reads CASSLGSGGARYGYTF. The CDR3, as DNA: TGTGCCAGCAGCCTTGGTTCAGGGGGCGCGCGGTATGGCTACACCTTC.

The chain has TRBV5-1 and TRBJ2-7, with 7 positions matching TRBD1. The V segment lost 5 bases and the J segment 3 bases; nucleotides outside the gene matches: 5. Germline V lookup: CDR1 SGHRS, CDR2 YFSETQ. This CDR3 contains 13 residues. The DNA of the CDR3 is TGCGCCAGCAGTTTTACAGGGGACTACGAGCAGTACTTC. This gives the protein CASSFTGDYEQYF.

This chain links TRBV28 with TRBJ1-5; 7 bases line up with TRBD1. The CDR3 is 13 amino acids. V shed 10 bases and J 3 bases; nucleotides not matched to a gene: 6. Germline V gene sequence: CDR1 MDHEN, CDR2 SYDVKM. Here the CDR3 reads CANARGFNQPQHF. The CDR3 nucleotides read TGTGCCAATGCCAGGGGGTTCAATCAGCCCCAGCATTTT.

This clone was seen a handful of times. This rearrangement joins TRBV7-2 to TRBJ1-1, with unresolved D. The length of the CDR3 is 14 residues. V shed 1 base and J shed 5 bases, with 11 bases lying between them. Germline V gene lookup returns CDR1 SGHTA and CDR2 FQGNSA. The CDR3 spells CASSLDSSWTEAFF. The DNA for the CDR3 is TGTGCCAGCAGCTTAGACAGTTCATGGACTGAAGCTTTCTTT.

The chain has TRBV4-1 and TRBJ2-3; 12 nucleotides agree with TRBD2. CDR1 and CDR2 (germline): MGHRA, YSYEKL. V lost 3 bases, J lost 4 bases, and 11 bases stayed unmatched. The CDR3 runs to 18 residues. CDR3 loop: CASSHPSGRDKRADTQYF. The CDR3 DNA reads TGCGCCAGCAGCCACCCTAGCGGGAGGGATAAGAGGGCAGATACGCAGTATTTT.

The CDR3: CASSDGTGGYGYTF. DNA for the CDR3: TGCGCCAGCAGCGACGGGACAGGGGGATATGGCTACACCTTC. V usage is TRBV5-1 and J usage is TRBJ1-2; 11 bases line up with TRBD1. V dropped 4 bases and J dropped 5; count of bases not matched to a gene: 4. Germline V CDR1 and CDR2: SGHRS, YFSETQ. There are 14 residues in the CDR3.

The chain recombines TRBV4-2 with TRBJ2-3; 9 bases are shared with TRBD1. Germline V gives CDR1 LGHNA, CDR2 YNFKEQ. The J segment lost 4 bases and the V segment lost 6 bases, leaving 5 bases of the junction unmatched. The CDR3 length is 14 residues. The chain's CDR3 is CASRSDRGADTQYF. DNA of the CDR3: TGTGCCAGCAGGAGCGACAGGGGGGCAGATACGCAGTATTTT.